This T cell receptor beta chain stems from a study of blood T cell repertoires in COVID-19. As for the study in general: PBMCs, B-cell-depleted T cells, or T cells provided the cDNA or gDNA that made up the material.

Germline CDR1 reads MNHNS; CDR2 reads SASEGT. Trimming shortened V by 1 base and J by 4 bases, and 16 bases separated the two germline ends. The CDR3 is 16 amino acids. Recruits, aged roughly 18 to 95 years, lived in approximately 26 US areas. Allocation to cohorts depended on clinical history reported by the participants. Donors in Cohort 3 counted as recovered after two negative PCRs, clearance, or symptom resolution. Profiling relied on immunoSEQ multiplex PCR, and the TCRdb table lists in-frame clones only, not all of them. The sample carries around 270,000 clones, 70% to 90% recorded once. This chain connects TRBV6-1 to TRBJ1-2; no firm D call. This clonotype originated in a woman aged 30 to 39 who had recovered from COVID-19. The sequenced sample consisted of PBMCs or T cells enriched from blood (not recorded which). The CDR3 DNA sequence: TGTGCCAGCAGTGAAGAAAATTTGGGCCGGGGCTATGGCTACACCTTC. It translates to CASSEENLGRGYGYTF.